Listed here is a single T cell receptor (beta chain). This entry comes from a study of blood T cell repertoires in COVID-19. Study-wide background: The cDNA or gDNA used as material had been derived from T cells, B-cell-depleted T cells, or PBMCs.

Germline CDR1 reads SGDLS; CDR2 reads YYNGEE. Trimming took off 6 bases at V and 7 bases at J, with 13 bases between the two ends. This CDR3 has 13 amino acids. Original processing methods: By means of reference gene primer amplification, nucleated cell counts were estimated. This table comes from immunoSEQ multiplex PCR, and its TCRdb copy is limited to in-frame clones, with some not included. V and J calls and clone size are those listed in that table; D and trimming were worked out from the DNA. The table has roughly 230,000 clones, 85% to 95% seen once; the top ten hold over 0.8%. The source material was peripheral blood. The V and J genes are TRBV9 and TRBJ2-2; D remains unclear. This sequence was found in a man aged 25-45 years with COVID-19, enrolled during active disease. The CDR3 is CASTRLERGELFF. CDR3 in DNA: TGTGCCAGCACCCGATTGGAGCGCGGGGAGCTGTTTTTT.